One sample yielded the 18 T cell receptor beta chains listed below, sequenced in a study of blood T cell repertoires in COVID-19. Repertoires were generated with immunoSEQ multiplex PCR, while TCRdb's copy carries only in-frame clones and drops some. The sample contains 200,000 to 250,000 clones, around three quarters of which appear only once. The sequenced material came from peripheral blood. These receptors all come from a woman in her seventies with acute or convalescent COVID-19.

CDR3 loop: CAWSVPRTGPGANVLTF. DNA of the CDR3: TGTGCCTGGAGTGTCCCCCGGACAGGGCCTGGGGCCAACGTCCTGACTTTC. This chain links TRBV30 with TRBJ2-6, with TRBD1 matching 8 bases. The junction had 6 bases not matched to a gene; V was cut back by 0 bases and J by 2 bases. Germline V gene lookup returns CDR1 GTSNPN and CDR2 SVGIG (reference sequence). The CDR3 totals 17 residues. The whole variable domain, filled in from reference TRBV30 and TRBJ2-6, reads SQTIHQWPATLVQPVGSPLSLECTVEGTSNPNLYWYRQAAGRGLQLLFYSVGIGQISSEVPQNLSASRPQDRQFILSSKKLLLSDSGFYLCAWSVPRTGPGANVLTFGAGSRLTVL.

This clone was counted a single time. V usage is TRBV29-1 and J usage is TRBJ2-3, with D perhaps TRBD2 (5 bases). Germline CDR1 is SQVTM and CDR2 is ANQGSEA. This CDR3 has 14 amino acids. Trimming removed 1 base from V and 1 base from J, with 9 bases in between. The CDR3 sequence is CSVEGEPRTDTQYF. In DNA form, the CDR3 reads TGCAGCGTTGAAGGGGAGCCCCGCACAGATACGCAGTATTTT.

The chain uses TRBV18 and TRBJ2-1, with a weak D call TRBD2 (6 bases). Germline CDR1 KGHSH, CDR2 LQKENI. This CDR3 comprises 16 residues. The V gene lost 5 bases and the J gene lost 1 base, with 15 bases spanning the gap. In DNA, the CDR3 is TGTGCCAGCTCAGCGCCGGGAGAGGGATCCTACAATGAGCAGTTCTTC. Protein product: CASSAPGEGSYNEQFF.

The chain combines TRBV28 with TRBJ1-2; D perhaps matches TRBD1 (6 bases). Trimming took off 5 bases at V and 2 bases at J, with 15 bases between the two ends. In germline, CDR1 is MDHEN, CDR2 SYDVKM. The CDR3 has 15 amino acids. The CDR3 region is CASSAVGTGNYGYTF. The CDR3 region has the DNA TGTGCCAGCAGTGCTGTAGGCACAGGGAACTATGGCTACACCTTC.

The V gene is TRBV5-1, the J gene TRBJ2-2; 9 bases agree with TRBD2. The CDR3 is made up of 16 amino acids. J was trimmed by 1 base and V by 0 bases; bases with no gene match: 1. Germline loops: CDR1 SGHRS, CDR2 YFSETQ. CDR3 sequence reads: CASSLVTSGNTGELFF. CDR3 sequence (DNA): TGCGCCAGCAGCTTGGTGACTAGCGGGAACACCGGGGAGCTGTTTTTT. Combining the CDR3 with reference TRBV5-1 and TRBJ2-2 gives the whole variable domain KAGVTQTPRYLIKTRGQQVTLSCSPISGHRSVSWYQQTPGQGLQFLFEYFSETQRNKGNFPGRFSGRQFSNSRSEMNVSTLELGDSALYLCASSLVTSGNTGELFFGEGSRLTVL.

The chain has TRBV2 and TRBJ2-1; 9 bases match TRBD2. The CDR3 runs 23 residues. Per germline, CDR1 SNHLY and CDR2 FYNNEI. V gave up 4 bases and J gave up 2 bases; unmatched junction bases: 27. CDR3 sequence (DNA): TGTGCCAGCAGTGTGGAGACACCCAGCCTAGCGGGAAGTCCCTCGTTAGCCTACAATGAGCAGTTCTTC. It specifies CASSVETPSLAGSPSLAYNEQFF.

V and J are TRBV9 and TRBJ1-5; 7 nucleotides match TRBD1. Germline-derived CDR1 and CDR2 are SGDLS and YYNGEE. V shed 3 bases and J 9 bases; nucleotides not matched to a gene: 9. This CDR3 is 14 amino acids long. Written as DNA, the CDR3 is TGTGCCAGCAGCGCTACAGGGGAGAGGGGGCCCCAGCATTTT. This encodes CASSATGERGPQHF.

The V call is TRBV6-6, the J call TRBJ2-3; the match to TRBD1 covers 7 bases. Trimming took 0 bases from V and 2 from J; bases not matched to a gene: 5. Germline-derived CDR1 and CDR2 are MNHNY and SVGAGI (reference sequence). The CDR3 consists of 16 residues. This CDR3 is CASSYSGTAFTDTQYF. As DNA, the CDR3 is TGTGCCAGCAGTTACTCAGGGACAGCCTTCACAGATACGCAGTATTTT.

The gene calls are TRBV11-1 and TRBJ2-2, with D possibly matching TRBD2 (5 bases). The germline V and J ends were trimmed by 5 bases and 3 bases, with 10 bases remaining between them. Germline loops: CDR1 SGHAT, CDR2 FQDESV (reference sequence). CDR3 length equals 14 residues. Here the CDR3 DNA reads TGTGCCAGCAGCCCCCCGGAGGACACCGGGGAGCTGTTTTTT. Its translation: CASSPPEDTGELFF. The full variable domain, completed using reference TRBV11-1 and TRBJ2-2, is EAEVAQSPRYKITEKSQAVAFWCDPISGHATLYWYRQILGQGPELLVQFQDESVVDDSQLPKDRFSAERLKGVDSTLKIQPAELGDSAMYLCASSPPEDTGELFFGEGSRLTVL.

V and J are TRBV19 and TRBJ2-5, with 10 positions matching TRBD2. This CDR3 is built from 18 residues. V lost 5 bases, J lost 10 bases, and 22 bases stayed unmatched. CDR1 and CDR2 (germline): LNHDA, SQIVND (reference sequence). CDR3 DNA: TGTGCCAGTAGTCACTACTCACCCGGGCTAGCGGGAGCCTTGAACCAGTACTTC. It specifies CASSHYSPGLAGALNQYF. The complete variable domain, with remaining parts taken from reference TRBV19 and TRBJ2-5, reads DGGITQSPKYLFRKEGQNVTLSCEQNLNHDAMYWYRQDPGQGLRLIYYSQIVNDFQKGDIAEGYSVSREKKESFPLTVTSAQKNPTAFYLCASSHYSPGLAGALNQYFGPGTRLLVL.

The CDR3 coding sequence is TGTGCCACCAGCAGCGGACAGGGGGCTTACAATGAGCAGTTCTTC. Encoded protein: CATSSGQGAYNEQFF. The chain uses TRBV15 and TRBJ2-1, with TRBD1 identical over 11 bases. V was pared by 3 bases and J by 4 bases, with 2 bases of the junction left unmatched. The CDR3 totals 15 residues. CDR1 LNHNV and CDR2 YYDKDF come from the germline V gene (reference sequence).

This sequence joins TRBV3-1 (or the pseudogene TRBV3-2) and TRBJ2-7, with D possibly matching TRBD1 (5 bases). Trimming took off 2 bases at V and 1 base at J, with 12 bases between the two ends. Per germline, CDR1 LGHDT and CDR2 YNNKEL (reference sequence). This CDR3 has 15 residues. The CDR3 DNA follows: TGTGCCAGCAGCCAACGTGGGGCAGATTCCTACGAGCAGTACTTC. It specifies CASSQRGADSYEQYF.

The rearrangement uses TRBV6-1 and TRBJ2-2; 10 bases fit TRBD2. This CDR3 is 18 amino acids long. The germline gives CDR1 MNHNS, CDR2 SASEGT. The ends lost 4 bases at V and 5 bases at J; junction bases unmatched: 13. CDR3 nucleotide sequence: TGTGCCAGCAGTGCCGTAGCGGGAGGCATCAGGGGGACCGGGGAGCTGTTTTTT. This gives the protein CASSAVAGGIRGTGELFF.

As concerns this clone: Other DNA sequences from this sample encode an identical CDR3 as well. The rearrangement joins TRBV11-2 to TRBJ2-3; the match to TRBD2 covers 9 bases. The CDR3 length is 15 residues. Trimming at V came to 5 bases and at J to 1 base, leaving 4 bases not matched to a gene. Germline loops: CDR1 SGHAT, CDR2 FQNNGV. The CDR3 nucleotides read TGTGCCAGCAGCGTATTAGCGGGGGGCACAGATACGCAGTATTTT. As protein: CASSVLAGGTDTQYF.

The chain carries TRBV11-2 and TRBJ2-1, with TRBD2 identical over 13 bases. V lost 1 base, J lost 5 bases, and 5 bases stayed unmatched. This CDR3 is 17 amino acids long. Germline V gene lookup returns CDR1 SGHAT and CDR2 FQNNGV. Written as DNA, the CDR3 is TGTGCCAGCAGCTTAGGGGGGACTAGCGGGGATCACAATGAGCAGTTCTTC. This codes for CASSLGGTSGDHNEQFF.

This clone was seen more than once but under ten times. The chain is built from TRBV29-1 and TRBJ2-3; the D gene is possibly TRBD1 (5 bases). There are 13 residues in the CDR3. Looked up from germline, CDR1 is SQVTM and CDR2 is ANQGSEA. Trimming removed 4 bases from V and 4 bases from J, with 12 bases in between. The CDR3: CSVGAGMADTQYF. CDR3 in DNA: TGCAGCGTTGGGGCAGGGATGGCAGATACGCAGTATTTT.

The CDR3 region is CASSQGPGWDSPLHF. The CDR3 nucleotides read TGTGCCAGCAGCCAAGGGCCAGGGTGGGATTCACCCCTCCACTTT. V is TRBV3-1 (or the pseudogene TRBV3-2) and J is TRBJ1-6; the D gene is possibly TRBD1 (5 bases). V was pared by 1 base and J by 8 bases, with 12 bases between. The CDR3 consists of 15 residues. Germline CDR1 reads LGHDT; CDR2 reads YNNKEL (reference sequence).

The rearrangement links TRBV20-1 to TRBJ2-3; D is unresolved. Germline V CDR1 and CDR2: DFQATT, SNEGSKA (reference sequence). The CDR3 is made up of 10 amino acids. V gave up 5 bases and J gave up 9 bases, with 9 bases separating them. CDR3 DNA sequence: TGCAGTGCTGCCTCGGAGACGCAGTATTTT. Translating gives CSAASETQYF.